The 11 T cell receptor beta chains presented below share a single source sample, sequenced in a study of blood T cell repertoires in COVID-19. Assay used: immunoSEQ multiplex PCR; TCRdb lists only in-frame clones, some missing. The table lists more than 130,000 clones, 84% of them singletons. Sequencing used peripheral blood. These receptors originate from a human donor in a cohort sampled during active COVID-19.

This clone came up once. The J gene is TRBJ2-1, the V gene TRBV21-1; the table's D gene call, TRBD1, was not cross checked with the DNA. TRBV21-1 is recorded as a pseudogene. This CDR3 is 19 amino acids long. CDR3 protein: CASSKDGDRADYYYNEQFF. The CDR3 DNA is TGTGCCAGCAGCAAAGATGGGGACAGGGCAGACTACTACTACAATGAGCAGTTCTTC.

This chain joins TRBV7-2 and TRBJ2-5, with TRBD2 matching over 11 bases. Germline CDR1 and CDR2: SGHTA and FQGNSA. CDR3 length equals 15 residues. V gave up 3 bases and J gave up 6 bases; unmatched junction bases: 6. This CDR3 reads CASSFSGGAEKTQYF. The CDR3 coding sequence is TGTGCCAGCAGCTTTAGCGGGGGGGCCGAGAAGACCCAGTACTTC. Full variable domain (remainder filled in from reference TRBV7-2 and TRBJ2-5): GAGVSQSPSNKVTEKGKDVELRCDPISGHTALYWYRQSLGQGLEFLIYFQGNSAPDKSGLPSDRFSAERTGGSVSTLTIQRTQQEDSAVYLCASSFSGGAEKTQYFGPGTRLLVL.

This chain links TRBV2 with TRBJ2-2; D gene unclear. Germline loops: CDR1 SNHLY, CDR2 FYNNEI. The CDR3 totals 14 residues. V lost 4 bases, J lost 1 base, and 7 bases lay in between. CDR3 amino acids: CASSVTRNTGELFF. The CDR3, as DNA: TGTGCCAGCAGTGTGACACGGAACACCGGGGAGCTGTTTTTT.

The chain combines TRBV18 with TRBJ2-2; the D gene is possibly TRBD2 (5 bases). The CDR3 length is 16 residues. Trimming removed 2 bases from V and 2 bases from J, with 12 bases in between. Looked up from germline, CDR1 is KGHSH and CDR2 is LQKENI. The CDR3 sequence is CASSPRLSGNTGELFF. The CDR3 DNA follows: TGTGCCAGCTCACCAAGATTGAGCGGCAACACCGGGGAGCTGTTTTTT.

CDR3 DNA sequence: TGTGCCAGCAGCCAGTACGAGGCTACGCAGTATTTT. Protein sequence: CASSQYEATQYF. The chain employs TRBV3-1 (or the pseudogene TRBV3-2) and TRBJ2-3; D call uncertain. Germline V lookup: CDR1 LGHDT, CDR2 YNNKEL (reference sequence). The CDR3 has 12 residues. V shed 3 bases and J shed 8 bases, with 9 bases lying between them.

The gene calls are TRBV3-1 (or the pseudogene TRBV3-2) and TRBJ1-2, with 9 bases aligning to TRBD1. V shed 3 bases and J 8 bases; nucleotides not matched to a gene: 10. This CDR3 comprises 15 residues. Germline CDR1 is LGHDT and CDR2 is YNNKEL (reference sequence). CDR3 DNA: TGTGCCAGCAGCCAGGAGGCGGGGACAGGGTTCGGCTACACCTTC. This sequence encodes CASSQEAGTGFGYTF.

V is TRBV6-2 or TRBV6-3 and J is TRBJ1-2; a weak D match, TRBD1 (6 bases). Trimming cost V 0 bases and J 2 bases, with 10 bases left between them. The CDR3 has 15 residues. Germline V gives CDR1 MNHEY, CDR2 SVGEGT. CDR3 sequence: CASSYSGQLNYGYTF. The CDR3 coding sequence is TGTGCCAGCAGTTACTCCGGACAGTTAAACTATGGCTACACCTTC.

This rearrangement joins TRBV5-1 to TRBJ2-7, with TRBD2 matching over 9 bases. The CDR3 sequence is 15 residues long. Germline-derived CDR1 and CDR2 are SGHRS and YFSETQ. Trimming removed 5 bases from V and 6 bases from J; junction bases left unmatched: 12. The CDR3: CASRQTLAGSSEQYF. The DNA for the CDR3 is TGCGCCAGCAGACAGACACTAGCGGGTTCGAGCGAGCAGTACTTC. The full variable domain, completed using reference TRBV5-1 and TRBJ2-7, is KAGVTQTPRYLIKTRGQQVTLSCSPISGHRSVSWYQQTPGQGLQFLFEYFSETQRNKGNFPGRFSGRQFSNSRSEMNVSTLELGDSALYLCASRQTLAGSSEQYFGPGTRLTVT.

Details on this clone: This sample includes further DNA sequences coding for the same CDR3. J is TRBJ2-2 and V is TRBV9; D ambiguous. CDR3 length: 12 amino acids. Trimming stripped 2 bases from V and 4 bases from J, with 3 bases between. The germline V gene encodes CDR1 SGDLS and CDR2 YYNGEE. The CDR3 region has the DNA TGTGCCAGCAGCGTGGCCACCGGGGAGCTGTTTTTT. This translates into CASSVATGELFF.

The CDR3: CASSGIAGGGTDTQYF. The DNA for the CDR3 is TGTGCCAGCAGTGGAATAGCGGGGGGGGGCACAGATACGCAGTATTTT. The rearrangement links TRBV6-2 or TRBV6-3 to TRBJ2-3; TRBD2 matches at 11 bases. CDR1 is MNHEY, CDR2 SVGEGT, per germline. With 5 bases clipped from V and 1 base from J, the junction kept 5 bases outside the gene matches. CDR3 length equals 16 residues.

This chain joins TRBV2 and TRBJ1-5, with TRBD1 matching 9 bases. In germline, CDR1 is SNHLY, CDR2 FYNNEI. This CDR3 contains 14 residues. Trimming cost V 4 bases and J 2 bases; bases outside gene matches: 0. CDR3 sequence reads: CASSGQGGNQPQHF. DNA of the CDR3: TGTGCCAGCAGTGGACAGGGGGGCAATCAGCCCCAGCATTTT.